This T cell receptor beta chain stems from a study of T cell responses to AZD1222 COVID-19 vaccine. Notes on the study in general: Only five or six individuals given AZD1222 were seropositive at baseline.

The CDR3 contains 14 residues. Germline V lookup: CDR1 LGHNA, CDR2 YSLEER. V dropped 0 bases and J dropped 5 bases, with 11 bases sitting between them. As to this clone: Its antigen is currently unknown.

Only in-frame clones appear in the TCRdb table, and some are missing; sequencing was by immunoSEQ multiplex PCR. The sample has 95,000 to 150,000 clones, 75% to 90% seen once. This chain uses TRBV4-3 with TRBJ2-7; D not certain. The sequenced sample was peripheral blood, obtained on day 0 of AZD1222 vaccination. The receptor comes from an adult in good health. The CDR3 protein is CASSQDLFSHEQYF. The CDR3 DNA reads as TGCGCCAGCAGCCAAGATCTTTTTTCCCACGAGCAGTACTTC.